Each of the 27 T cell receptor beta chains below was sequenced from the same sample in a study of identical twins. Each CDR3 protein is one row after TCRdb ran MiXCR on the 5' RACE reads. The sample gives 420,000 or so distinct CDR3 sequences, roughly 20% of which show up once; roughly an eighth is in the top ten. The sequenced sample consisted of naive T cells sorted from blood. The source of these receptors is a man aged 50 to 59 in good health.

This clonotype was seen repeatedly, ten times or more. J is TRBJ1-6 and V is TRBV27; perhaps TRBD1 as D (5 bases). Looked up from germline, CDR1 is MNHEY and CDR2 is SMNVEV (reference sequence). The ends were cut back, 5 bases at V and 0 bases at J, with 14 bases in the middle. CDR3 length: 17 residues. This CDR3 reads CASSRSARGSYNSPLHF. CDR3 DNA: TGTGCCAGCAGTCGGAGCGCGAGGGGCTCCTATAATTCACCCCTCCACTTT.

The rearrangement links TRBV7-8 to TRBJ2-2; 7 bases match TRBD2. The length of the CDR3 is 15 residues. Germline V lookup: CDR1 SGHVS, CDR2 FQNEAQ. With 10 bases clipped from V and 0 bases from J, the junction kept 8 bases outside the gene matches. CDR3 sequence reads: CATTGGRSNTGELFF. CDR3 coding DNA: TGTGCCACGACGGGCGGGAGATCGAACACCGGGGAGCTGTTTTTT.

This clonotype appeared many times. Relative to the germline gene, one junction end is altered; a read error may explain this. V and J are TRBV7-7 and TRBJ2-2, with D possibly being TRBD2 (5 bases). CDR3 length: 12 amino acids. Germline V gene lookup returns CDR1 SSHAT and CDR2 FNYEAQ (reference sequence). The CDR3 DNA follows: TGTGCTAGCAGCTATGGGAGCGGGGAGCTGTTTTTT. Amino acids: CASSYGSGELFF.

This clonotype has more than one count but fewer than ten. For the CDR3, the DNA is TGTGCAAGTCGCCCCCCATGGGTGCGGGGGAGCACAGATACGCAGTATTTT. Protein product: CASRPPWVRGSTDTQYF. V and J are TRBV12-2 and TRBJ2-3; TRBD1, the D gene given by the table, was not confirmed from the DNA. TRBV12-2 is classified as a pseudogene. This CDR3 is built from 17 residues.

In its sample, this clonotype was seen a few times. J is TRBJ2-1 and V is TRBV4-2; 11 bases fit TRBD2. CDR1 is LGHNA, CDR2 YNFKEQ, per germline. The CDR3 has 15 residues. After removal of 2 bases from V and 9 bases from J, the junction contained 6 bases not matched to a gene. CDR3 DNA sequence: TGTGCCAGCAGCCAAACTTTAGCGGGAGGGGTTGAGCAGTTCTTC. This sequence encodes CASSQTLAGGVEQFF.

The sample holds many counts of this clonotype. This chain uses TRBV20-1 with TRBJ1-2; D remains ambiguous. Germline CDR1 DFQATT, CDR2 SNEGSKA (reference sequence). Trimming took off 0 bases at V and 8 bases at J, with 16 bases between the two ends. The CDR3 is 14 residues long. CDR3 nucleotide sequence: TGCAGTGCTAGAGAGAATGACGGACTGTTCGGCTACACCTTC. It yields the protein CSARENDGLFGYTF.

The chain couples TRBV12-3 or TRBV12-4 to TRBJ1-1; D possibly corresponds to TRBD1 (6 bases). This CDR3 is 14 amino acids long. V gave up 2 bases and J gave up 3 bases, with 10 bases separating them. The CDR3 nucleotides are TGTGCCAGCAGTTTAAGGACAGTCTACACTGAAGCTTTCTTT. Protein: CASSLRTVYTEAFF.

V usage is TRBV6-2 or TRBV6-3 and J usage is TRBJ1-1; unclear D gene. V was clipped by 7 bases and J by 0 bases, with 9 bases between them. This CDR3 spans 13 amino acids. The germline V gene has CDR1 MNHEY and CDR2 SVGEGT. The CDR3 DNA reads as TGTGCCAGCACTGTGACGGTGAACACTGAAGCTTTCTTT. Its protein product is CASTVTVNTEAFF.

V and J are TRBV4-2 and TRBJ2-7; 9 bases align to TRBD2. The germline V gene encodes CDR1 LGHNA and CDR2 YNFKEQ. CDR3 size: 16 residues. The junction had 6 bases not matched to a gene; V was cut back by 0 bases and J by 3 bases. CDR3 DNA sequence: TGTGCCAGCAGCCAAGAGGCTAGCGGGGCCAGCTACGAGCAGTACTTC. Encoded protein: CASSQEASGASYEQYF.

The V and J genes are TRBV12-3 or TRBV12-4 and TRBJ2-3, with 10 positions matching TRBD1. V gave up 7 bases and J gave up 3 bases; unmatched junction bases: 4. The CDR3 contains 14 residues. The CDR3 sequence: CASKDRGPTDTQYF. CDR3 DNA sequence: TGTGCCAGCAAAGACAGGGGGCCTACAGATACGCAGTATTTT.

This clonotype was detected many times. The chain couples TRBV20-1 to TRBJ2-2; a possible D gene is TRBD2 (5 bases). V was shortened by 0 bases and J by 4 bases, with 9 bases between the two germline ends. The CDR3 length is 14 residues. The germline V gene encodes CDR1 DFQATT and CDR2 SNEGSKA (reference sequence). The CDR3 region has the DNA TGCAGTGCTAGAGATGCCCGGGGCACCGGGGAGCTGTTTTTT. Its translation is CSARDARGTGELFF.

The chain carries TRBV7-2 and TRBJ2-7; D may be TRBD2 (7 bases). The V gene lost 3 bases and the J gene lost 13 bases, with 16 bases spanning the gap. Germline V CDR1 and CDR2: SGHTA, FQGNSA. CDR3 length: 12 residues. CDR3 in amino acids: CASSFQGGVFYF. DNA of the CDR3: TGTGCCAGCAGCTTTCAAGGGGGGGTGTTTTACTTC.

The chain joins TRBV7-2 to TRBJ2-2; TRBD1 matches 7 bases. Germline V gives CDR1 SGHTA, CDR2 FQGNSA. After removal of 5 bases from V and 8 bases from J, the junction contained 5 bases not matched to a gene. The CDR3 is 13 residues long. The CDR3 loop is CASSPRQGGELFF. CDR3 nucleotides: TGTGCCAGCAGCCCCCGACAGGGTGGGGAGCTGTTTTTT.

This clonotype was counted many times. The gene calls are TRBV12-3 or TRBV12-4 and TRBJ1-5; tentative D call: TRBD1 (5 bases). There are 14 residues in the CDR3. Trimming pared 3 bases from V and 4 bases from J, leaving 10 bases between. CDR3 sequence: CASSFRQNNQPQHF. The CDR3 region has the DNA TGTGCCAGCAGTTTTAGACAGAATAATCAGCCCCAGCATTTT.

There are many counts of this clonotype. The chain's CDR3 is CASSSSKNIQYF. The CDR3 DNA reads as TGTGCCAGCTCCTCCAGCAAAAACATTCAGTACTTC. This chain uses TRBV2 with TRBJ2-4; no reliable D call. Germline V gene sequence: CDR1 SNHLY, CDR2 FYNNEI. Trimming cost V 8 bases and J 3 bases, with 8 bases left between them. This CDR3 contains 12 residues. The variable domain in full, with the rest retrieved from reference TRBV2 and TRBJ2-4, is EPEVTQTPSHQVTQMGQEVILRCVPISNHLYFYWYRQILGQKVEFLVSFYNNEISEKSEIFDDQFSVERPDGSNFTLKIRSTKLEDSAMYFCASSSSKNIQYFGAGTRLSVL.

This clonotype was observed many times. This chain links TRBV4-3 with TRBJ2-7, with TRBD1 as a possible D gene (5 bases). V was trimmed by 0 bases and J by 2 bases, leaving 20 bases between them. The CDR3 covers 18 residues. Germline V gives CDR1 LGHNA, CDR2 YSLEER. CDR3 sequence: CASSQELSGYRPPYEQYF. The DNA of the CDR3 is TGCGCCAGCAGCCAAGAATTGTCAGGGTATCGCCCTCCCTACGAGCAGTACTTC.

This clonotype has more than one count but fewer than ten. This chain connects TRBV20-1 to TRBJ2-4, with a possible D match to TRBD2 (5 bases). The germline V gene has CDR1 DFQATT and CDR2 SNEGSKA (reference sequence). This CDR3 is built from 14 residues. Trimming shortened V by 3 bases and J by 8 bases, and 17 bases separated the two germline ends. The CDR3 sequence is CSARPSGPRDIQYF. The CDR3 region has the DNA TGCAGTGCTAGGCCCTCCGGACCGCGGGACATTCAGTACTTC.

This clonotype showed up just a few times. The chain uses TRBV6-5 and TRBJ2-5; TRBD1 might be the D (5 bases). Germline values: CDR1 MNHEY, CDR2 SVGAGI. This CDR3 region has 15 residues. Trimming left V 2 bases short and J 3 bases short, with 13 bases between. The DNA of the CDR3 is TGTGCCAGCAGTTACGTGCCAGGGCGAGAAGAGACCCAGTACTTC. Amino acids: CASSYVPGREETQYF.

Remarks on this clonotype: A read error may explain this, as a much larger clone is one base away. The chain carries TRBV7-2 and TRBJ2-7, with 10 bases identical to TRBD2. This CDR3 has 16 amino acids. Losses at the gene ends were 5 bases for V and 2 bases for J; bases not matched to a gene: 9. CDR1 and CDR2 (germline): SGHTA, FQGNSA. Here the CDR3 DNA reads TGTGCCAGCAGCCGGGGGGGGACTAGCGCCACCTACGAGCAGTACTTC. This gives the protein CASSRGGTSATYEQYF. Together with reference TRBV7-2 and TRBJ2-7, the CDR3 gives the full variable domain: GAGVSQSPSNKVTEKGKDVELRCDPISGHTALYWYRQSLGQGLEFLIYFQGNSAPDKSGLPSDRFSAERTGGSVSTLTIQRTQQEDSAVYLCASSRGGTSATYEQYFGPGTRLTVT.

Many counts were recorded for this clonotype. The junction departs from the called germline gene at one end, perhaps through a read error. V usage is TRBV18 and J usage is TRBJ1-5; D ambiguous. The V gene's germline CDR1 is KGHSH and CDR2 LQKENI. The CDR3 contains 13 residues. The CDR3 sequence is CASSPGSNQPQHF. The CDR3, as DNA: TGCGCCAGCAGCCCCGGGAGCAATCAGCCCCAGCATTTT.

This chain links TRBV29-1 with TRBJ2-7, with D possibly TRBD1 on 5 matching bases. The CDR3 is 14 amino acids. Germline assignment: CDR1 SQVTM and CDR2 ANQGSEA. Trimming shortened V by 3 bases and J by 0 bases, and 12 bases separated the two germline ends. The CDR3 DNA sequence: TGCAGCGTTGACCAGGGCGTAGGCTCCTACGAGCAGTACTTC. Translation: CSVDQGVGSYEQYF.

This clonotype has at least ten counts. V is TRBV20-1 and J is TRBJ1-5, with 8 bases that match TRBD1. The CDR3 runs 16 residues. The ends lost 1 base at V and 0 bases at J; junction bases unmatched: 5. CDR1 is DFQATT and CDR2 is SNEGSKA in the germline V gene (reference sequence). CDR3 residues: CSARAQGARSNQPQHF. The CDR3 DNA sequence: TGCAGTGCTAGAGCCCAGGGGGCGCGTAGCAATCAGCCCCAGCATTTT.

This sequence joins TRBV20-1 and TRBJ2-5; D may be TRBD2 (7 bases). This CDR3 is 17 amino acids long. Trimming pared 0 bases from V and 1 base from J, leaving 18 bases between. The germline CDR1 and CDR2 sequences are DFQATT and SNEGSKA (reference sequence). As DNA, the CDR3 is TGCAGTGCTAGAGATCGGGAGGAACAGGGCCCCCAAGAGACCCAGTACTTC. Translated, it gives CSARDREEQGPQETQYF.

The chain has TRBV7-2 and TRBJ1-2; TRBD1 might be the D (5 bases). This CDR3 spans 16 amino acids. CDR1 is SGHTA and CDR2 is FQGNSA in the germline V gene. Between the trimmed V and J ends, which lost 4 bases and 1 base, there was a span of 16 bases. The CDR3 coding sequence is TGTGCCAGCAGCTCTCTTTACAGGCTCGATAACTATGGCTACACCTTC. Amino acids: CASSSLYRLDNYGYTF.

This chain joins TRBV7-9 and TRBJ2-3; 7 nucleotides match TRBD2. V shed 0 bases, J shed 2 bases, and the junction held 5 bases outside the gene matches. The CDR3 contains 16 residues. From germline, CDR1 is SEHNR and CDR2 FQNEAQ (reference sequence). Here the CDR3 reads CASSLAGEGTTDTQYF. DNA of the CDR3: TGTGCCAGCAGCTTAGCGGGGGAGGGCACCACAGATACGCAGTATTTT.

This clonotype turned up a few times. The gene calls are TRBV6-2 or TRBV6-3 and TRBJ2-1; D may match TRBD1 or TRBD2 (6 bases each). The germline CDR1 and CDR2 sequences are MNHEY and SVGEGT. Trimming took off 2 bases at V and 4 bases at J, with 12 bases between the two ends. The CDR3 extends over 15 amino acids. DNA for the CDR3: TGTGCCAGCAGTTACGTTCGGGGGACATACAATGAGCAGTTCTTC. Protein product: CASSYVRGTYNEQFF.

This clonotype was seen repeatedly, ten times or more. V and J are TRBV9 and TRBJ2-4; 9 bases map to TRBD1. There are 16 residues in the CDR3. Germline CDR1 SGDLS, CDR2 YYNGEE. The ends lost 4 bases at V and 7 bases at J; junction bases unmatched: 12. The CDR3 region is CASSHSQGARENIQYF. The CDR3 region has the DNA TGTGCCAGCAGCCATTCACAGGGGGCGCGGGAGAACATTCAGTACTTC.